The clone carrying this T cell receptor (beta chain) was detected only a few times. Its antigen is unknown. The sample originates from a study of T-cell reconstitution after alpha-beta-depleted transplantation in children. Using unique molecular identifiers, the investigators prepared the TCRbeta library. Each CDR3 protein is one row after TCRdb ran MiXCR on the PCR reads. The sample carries around 300,000 distinct CDR3 sequences, around 20% recorded once. Study findings and constraints: At around two months after transplant, the alpha-beta T cells were reportedly derived from several hundred expanded clones that came from non-depleted graft cells. Counts and diversity of T cells one year after transplant came mostly from newly produced T cells.

V gave up 1 base and J gave up 2 bases, with 7 bases separating them. CDR1 and CDR2 from the germline V gene are MGHRA and YSYEKL. This CDR3 is 14 amino acids long. The source was PBMCs, mostly from graft donor cells, collected 180 days after TCRalphabeta/CD19-depleted stem cell transplant. The chain employs TRBV4-1 and TRBJ2-3; D is ambiguous. This receptor was taken from a male patient between 10 and 17 years old who had a stem cell transplant for acute lymphoblastic leukemia, so the T cells may come from the graft donor. CDR3 region: CASSQGWFTDTQYF. In DNA, the CDR3 is TGCGCCAGCAGCCAAGGATGGTTCACAGATACGCAGTATTTT.